Following are 27 T cell receptor beta chains from one sample sequenced in a study of shared clonotypes between healthy human individuals. The assay was immunoSEQ multiplex PCR, and TCRdb's table has in-frame clones only and misses some. The sample carries 1 million to 1.3 million clones, more than 75% recorded once. The sequencing sample was made of memory CD4+ T cells from PBMCs. The subset was: CD45RA-negative fraction. The receptors derive from a man younger than 35 in good health. Some clones in this sample may be carry-over from other donors' samples.

This chain links TRBV11-2 with TRBJ2-1; maybe TRBD1 (6 bases). There are 13 residues in the CDR3. Germline V gives CDR1 SGHAT, CDR2 FQNNGV. The V end was cut by 3 bases, the J end by 6 bases, with 9 bases between. In DNA, the CDR3 is TGTGCCAGCAGCTTTGACAGGTCCAATGAGCAGTTCTTC. It encodes CASSFDRSNEQFF.

This chain links TRBV7-3 with TRBJ2-3; D not certain. Germline V lookup: CDR1 SGHTA, CDR2 FQGTGA. V was trimmed by 2 bases and J by 5 bases, leaving 8 bases between them. The CDR3 contains 13 residues. CDR3 sequence (DNA): TGTGCCAGCAGCTTAGGGCGGCAAGATACGCAGTATTTT. This sequence encodes CASSLGRQDTQYF.

V usage is TRBV11-2 and J usage is TRBJ2-3, with D perhaps TRBD2 (6 bases). This CDR3 has 13 residues. V was cut by 6 bases and J by 0 bases, with 7 bases left in between. In germline, CDR1 is SGHAT, CDR2 FQNNGV. The CDR3 bases are TGTGCCAGCAGGGGACTGAGCACAGATACGCAGTATTTT. Translated: CASRGLSTDTQYF.

This chain joins TRBV28 and TRBJ2-7; 11 bases map to TRBD1. Looked up from germline, CDR1 is MDHEN and CDR2 is SYDVKM. The V gene end was trimmed by 4 bases and the J gene end by 2 bases; junction bases not matched to a gene: 4. There are 15 residues in the CDR3. This CDR3 reads CASSSGQGVTYEQYF. CDR3 sequence (DNA): TGTGCCAGCAGTTCGGGACAGGGGGTGACCTACGAGCAGTACTTC.

Many counts were recorded for this clone. The J gene is TRBJ2-2, the V gene TRBV11-3; TRBD1 is a possible D gene (6 bases). V was cut by 2 bases and J by 7 bases, with 14 bases left in between. The CDR3 runs 15 residues. The germline V gene encodes CDR1 SGHNT and CDR2 YENEEA. The CDR3 DNA follows: TGTGCCAGCAGCTTAACCGGGACACGGGGCGGGGAGCTGTTTTTT. It specifies CASSLTGTRGGELFF. Together with reference TRBV11-3 and TRBJ2-2, the CDR3 gives the full variable domain: EAGVVQSPRYKIIEKKQPVAFWCNPISGHNTLYWYLQNLGQGPELLIRYENEEAVDDSQLPKDRFSAERLKGVDSTLKIQPAELGDSAVYLCASSLTGTRGGELFFGEGSRLTVL.

V usage is TRBV5-1 and J usage is TRBJ2-7; a possible D gene is TRBD1 (6 bases). V lost 2 bases, J lost 3 bases, and 15 bases lay in between. CDR1 and CDR2 (germline): SGHRS, YFSETQ. The CDR3 is 15 residues long. The CDR3 reads CASSFGQTDLYEQYF. The CDR3 region has the DNA TGCGCCAGCAGCTTCGGACAGACAGACCTCTACGAGCAGTACTTC. Complete variable domain (other parts from reference TRBV5-1 and TRBJ2-7): KAGVTQTPRYLIKTRGQQVTLSCSPISGHRSVSWYQQTPGQGLQFLFEYFSETQRNKGNFPGRFSGRQFSNSRSEMNVSTLELGDSALYLCASSFGQTDLYEQYFGPGTRLTVT.

V gene TRBV4-1 combines with J gene TRBJ2-7; the match to TRBD1 covers 8 bases. Looked up from germline, CDR1 is MGHRA and CDR2 is YSYEKL. The CDR3 is 21 amino acids. The junction had 19 bases not matched to a gene; V was cut back by 0 bases and J by 0 bases. The CDR3 DNA reads as TGCGCCAGCAGCCAAGAATGGAAGGACAGGGCGGCTAGCAGGAGCTCCTACGAGCAGTACTTC. Its translation is CASSQEWKDRAASRSSYEQYF.

The chain employs TRBV7-3 and TRBJ2-1; TRBD1 or TRBD2 may be the D gene (6 bases each). This CDR3 has 15 residues. Trimming took off 5 bases at V and 0 bases at J, with 11 bases between the two ends. Per the germline V gene, CDR1 is SGHTA and CDR2 is FQGTGA. The CDR3 loop is CASSPGANSYNEQFF. CDR3 DNA: TGTGCCAGCAGCCCGGGGGCTAACTCCTACAATGAGCAGTTCTTC.

This clone was recorded at least ten times. The chain uses TRBV19 and TRBJ2-4; D is possibly TRBD2 (6 bases). The end of the DNA is better explained by TRBJ2-1, so the J call may be wrong. There are 13 residues in the CDR3. CDR1 and CDR2 (germline): LNHDA, SQIVND (reference sequence). The DNA of the CDR3 is TGTGCCAGTAGTATAGAGTCCGAAGCGGGCCAGTTCTTC. Translated: CASSIESEAGQFF.

This clone was seen at least ten times. J is TRBJ1-2 and V is TRBV10-3, with 8 bases aligning to TRBD1. In germline, CDR1 is ENHRY, CDR2 SYGVKD. Trimming at V came to 2 bases and at J to 8 bases, leaving 7 bases not matched to a gene. The CDR3 consists of 14 residues. For the CDR3, the DNA is TGTGCCATCAGTGAGGGACAGGGCTTGGGCGGCTACACCTTC. Its protein is CAISEGQGLGGYTF.

The chain recombines TRBV19 with TRBJ1-5; D remains ambiguous. Germline V CDR1 and CDR2: LNHDA, SQIVND (reference sequence). The germline V and J ends were trimmed by 6 bases and 0 bases, with 9 bases remaining between them. This CDR3 spans 14 amino acids. The CDR3 nucleotides are TGTGCCAGTAGGTACAGTCATAGCAATCAGCCCCAGCATTTT. Protein sequence: CASRYSHSNQPQHF.

The chain has TRBV5-5 and TRBJ2-7; D is possibly TRBD1 (5 bases). The V gene's germline CDR1 is SGHKS and CDR2 YYEKEE (reference sequence). The CDR3 extends over 12 amino acids. Trimming left V 9 bases short and J 2 bases short, with 12 bases between. CDR3 DNA sequence: TGTGCCACGAACACGGACACCTACGAGCAGTACTTC. It codes for CATNTDTYEQYF.

This chain joins TRBV5-4 and TRBJ2-1; tentative D call: TRBD1 (5 bases). The CDR3 sequence is 17 residues long. Between the trimmed V and J ends, which lost 0 bases and 4 bases, there was a span of 17 bases. Germline CDR1 reads SGHNT; CDR2 reads YYREEE (reference sequence). The CDR3 bases are TGTGCCAGCAGCTTGGATCAGGGTCAGGGTCTTTACAATGAGCAGTTCTTC. It yields the protein CASSLDQGQGLYNEQFF.

Points on this clone: The same CDR3 can be traced to other DNA sequences in this sample. This CDR3 reads CSVGRQNYGYTF. Here the CDR3 DNA reads TGCAGCGTTGGGCGACAGAACTATGGCTACACCTTC. The chain recombines TRBV29-1 with TRBJ1-2; tentative D call: TRBD1 (5 bases). The CDR3 length is 12 residues. Germline-derived CDR1 and CDR2 are SQVTM and ANQGSEA. V was shortened by 4 bases and J by 2 bases, with 8 bases between the two germline ends.

The chain has TRBV6-6 and TRBJ2-5; TRBD1 matches 7 bases. Germline CDR1 MNHNY, CDR2 SVGAGI (reference sequence). This CDR3 spans 14 amino acids. V dropped 6 bases and J dropped 5; count of bases not matched to a gene: 9. The CDR3 sequence: CASRPTGIGETQYF. The CDR3 nucleotides are TGTGCCAGCAGACCGACAGGGATCGGGGAGACCCAGTACTTC.

The chain employs TRBV27 and TRBJ2-6, with D unclear. This CDR3 is built from 14 residues. CDR1 and CDR2 from the germline V gene are MNHEY and SMNVEV (reference sequence). Between the trimmed V and J ends, which lost 6 bases and 2 bases, there was a span of 8 bases. CDR3 region: CASRQDAGANVLTF. In nucleotides, the CDR3 is TGTGCCAGCAGGCAGGATGCTGGGGCCAACGTCCTGACTTTC.

The J gene is TRBJ2-5, the V gene TRBV29-1; 9 bases fit TRBD2. V was clipped by 2 bases and J by 0 bases; unmatched bases: 4. The CDR3 runs 15 residues. CDR1 and CDR2 from the germline V gene are SQVTM and ANQGSEA. The CDR3 reads CSVEPTSGNQETQYF. The DNA of the CDR3 is TGCAGCGTTGAACCGACTAGCGGCAACCAAGAGACCCAGTACTTC.

This clone showed up just once. The rearrangement uses TRBV28 and TRBJ2-7; D is uncertain. Germline V gene sequence: CDR1 MDHEN, CDR2 SYDVKM. Between the trimmed V and J ends, which lost 9 bases and 6 bases, there was a span of 15 bases. CDR3 length equals 12 residues. The CDR3 reads CASYRVGLEQYF. CDR3 in DNA: TGTGCCAGTTACCGTGTCGGTCTCGAGCAGTACTTC.

This clone was found a few times. The chain recombines TRBV27 with TRBJ2-7; D is unresolved. CDR3 length equals 14 residues. Trimming took 2 bases from V and 7 from J, leaving 15 bases between them. Germline values: CDR1 MNHEY, CDR2 SMNVEV (reference sequence). CDR3 sequence: CASSLVRTYGEQYF. The DNA of the CDR3 is TGTGCCAGCAGTTTAGTCAGAACCTACGGAGAGCAGTACTTC.

The chain is built from TRBV30 and TRBJ1-2, with D perhaps TRBD1 (6 bases). V was shortened by 7 bases and J by 2 bases, with 14 bases between the two germline ends. The germline V gene encodes CDR1 GTSNPN and CDR2 SVGIG (reference sequence). The CDR3 has 13 residues. CDR3 region: CASRGGANYGYTF. In DNA, the CDR3 is TGTGCCTCCCGGGGGGGCGCAAACTATGGCTACACCTTC. The full variable domain, completed using reference TRBV30 and TRBJ1-2, is SQTIHQWPATLVQPVGSPLSLECTVEGTSNPNLYWYRQAAGRGLQLLFYSVGIGQISSEVPQNLSASRPQDRQFILSSKKLLLSDSGFYLCASRGGANYGYTFGSGTRLTVV.

The chain combines TRBV6-1 with TRBJ1-1; TRBD1 matches at 9 bases. Germline values: CDR1 MNHNS, CDR2 SASEGT. This CDR3 has 13 residues. After removal of 6 bases from V and 5 bases from J, the junction contained 4 bases not matched to a gene. CDR3 amino acids: CASRGQGITEAFF. The DNA of the CDR3 is TGTGCCAGCAGGGGACAGGGTATAACTGAAGCTTTCTTT.

V is TRBV7-2 and J is TRBJ2-1; no clear D gene. The CDR3 has 16 amino acids. Germline CDR1 reads SGHTA; CDR2 reads FQGNSA. V was shortened by 1 base and J by 0 bases, with 10 bases between the two germline ends. DNA of the CDR3: TGTGCCAGCAGCTTAGATGGCAGACGCTCCTACAATGAGCAGTTCTTC. Translated, it gives CASSLDGRRSYNEQFF.

This chain connects TRBV5-1 to TRBJ2-5; TRBD2 might be the D (5 bases). V was pared by 4 bases and J by 4 bases, with 20 bases between. This CDR3 is built from 16 residues. Looked up from germline, CDR1 is SGHRS and CDR2 is YFSETQ. The chain's CDR3 is CASSRGGQSGRETQYF. The CDR3 nucleotides read TGCGCCAGCAGCCGAGGTGGGCAGTCGGGGAGAGAGACCCAGTACTTC.

This chain links TRBV5-6 with TRBJ2-7, with D possibly TRBD1 on 6 matching bases. V lost 4 bases, J lost 5 bases, and 13 bases lay in between. Germline values: CDR1 SGHDT, CDR2 YYEEEE. The CDR3 covers 13 residues. This chain's CDR3 is CASSPGTRDEQYF. DNA of the CDR3: TGTGCCAGCAGCCCCGGGACACGGGACGAGCAGTACTTC.

The chain links TRBV7-2 to TRBJ2-5; D assignment may be TRBD1 or TRBD2 (7 bases each). Germline loops: CDR1 SGHTA, CDR2 FQGNSA. There are 15 residues in the CDR3. Deletions cut 2 bases from V and 4 bases from J, with 14 bases between. The DNA of the CDR3 is TGTGCCAGCAGCTTAAGGCGCAGGGGGGGAGAGACCCAGTACTTC. This encodes CASSLRRRGGETQYF.

The chain couples TRBV6-5 to TRBJ1-3; TRBD1 matches at 7 bases. Germline V lookup: CDR1 MNHEY, CDR2 SVGAGI. The CDR3 is made up of 14 amino acids. J gave up 3 bases and V 7 bases, and 6 bases lay outside the gene matches. CDR3 DNA: TGTGCCAGCACCAACAGGGGCAATGGAAACACCATATATTTT. Its protein product is CASTNRGNGNTIYF.

This chain joins TRBV6-6 and TRBJ1-5; TRBD1 agrees at 7 bases. Germline CDR1 reads MNHNY; CDR2 reads SVGAGI (reference sequence). Unmatched junction bases numbered 10, after V lost 2 bases and J lost 15 bases. The length of the CDR3 is 13 residues. CDR3 protein: CASSYLTGENWHF. The CDR3 DNA is TGTGCCAGCAGTTACCTCACAGGGGAAAATTGGCATTTT.